A single sample is the source of the 8 T cell receptor beta chains below, sequenced in a study of cytomegalovirus exposure and HLA in healthy donors. The study ran its PCR with 60 Vbeta and 13 Jbeta primers. Sequencing was performed with immunoSEQ multiplex PCR; in TCRdb, only in-frame clones are kept and a portion is missing. The sample holds around 140,000 clones, approximately 80% seen once. Sample: PBMCs. The receptor set was obtained from a young woman in good health and CMV-seronegative.

The V gene is TRBV30, the J gene TRBJ1-1, with 7 nucleotides matching TRBD1. Germline values: CDR1 GTSNPN, CDR2 SVGIG (reference sequence). With V trimmed by 7 bases and J by 4 bases, 9 bases remained unmatched. The CDR3 is 13 residues long. The DNA for the CDR3 is TGTGCCTCAAAGGGGGCGGGGACCACTGAAGCTTTCTTT. Protein: CASKGAGTTEAFF.

The chain combines TRBV6-1 with TRBJ1-2; D is unclear. CDR1 is MNHNS and CDR2 is SASEGT in the germline V gene. The CDR3 is 15 residues long. Trimming shortened V by 1 base and J by 8 bases, and 17 bases separated the two germline ends. CDR3 DNA sequence: TGTGCCAGCAGTGAAGGAGGGATCCAGCCCGGAGGCTACACCTTC. It specifies CASSEGGIQPGGYTF.

J is TRBJ2-1 and V is TRBV12-5, with 8 bases that match TRBD1. The V segment lost 7 bases and the J segment 4 bases; nucleotides outside the gene matches: 6. The CDR3 contains 14 residues. CDR1 is LGHNT and CDR2 is FRNRAP in the germline V gene. The CDR3 region is CASEPDRGYNEQFF. The CDR3 DNA follows: TGTGCTAGTGAACCCGACAGGGGATACAATGAGCAGTTCTTC.

The V gene is TRBV19, the J gene TRBJ2-3; 10 bases agree with TRBD2. V lost 5 bases to trimming and J lost 2 bases; unmatched junction nucleotides: 10. This CDR3 region has 17 residues. Per the germline V gene, CDR1 is LNHDA and CDR2 is SQIVND (reference sequence). CDR3 sequence (DNA): TGTGCCAGTAGTCCCCTGGAGCGGGAGGGCCCCACAGATACGCAGTATTTT. Encoded protein: CASSPLEREGPTDTQYF.

The chain links TRBV5-1 to TRBJ1-1; TRBD1 matches 8 bases. Trimming cost V 4 bases and J 2 bases; bases outside gene matches: 4. Germline CDR1 and CDR2: SGHRS and YFSETQ. This CDR3 is built from 14 residues. CDR3 sequence: CASSQDRVNTEAFF. In DNA, the CDR3 is TGCGCCAGCAGCCAGGACAGGGTAAACACTGAAGCTTTCTTT.

The chain is built from TRBV7-9 and TRBJ1-2, with D possibly TRBD1 on 5 matching bases. The germline V gene encodes CDR1 SEHNR and CDR2 FQNEAQ (reference sequence). There are 14 residues in the CDR3. V lost 3 bases and J lost 8, with 16 bases in between. Written as DNA, the CDR3 is TGTGCCAGCAGCTTGTTGGAAGGGGCCAGGGGCTACACCTTC. Translating it yields CASSLLEGARGYTF.

The V call is TRBV5-1, the J call TRBJ1-1, with a possible D match to TRBD1 (5 bases). Germline V gene lookup returns CDR1 SGHRS and CDR2 YFSETQ. The CDR3 has 13 amino acids. The ends were cut back, 6 bases at V and 2 bases at J, with 11 bases in the middle. CDR3 region: CASNSGANTEAFF. The CDR3 region has the DNA TGCGCCAGCAATTCTGGGGCAAACACTGAAGCTTTCTTT. Based on the CDR3 plus reference TRBV5-1 and TRBJ1-1, the full variable domain is KAGVTQTPRYLIKTRGQQVTLSCSPISGHRSVSWYQQTPGQGLQFLFEYFSETQRNKGNFPGRFSGRQFSNSRSEMNVSTLELGDSALYLCASNSGANTEAFFGQGTRLTVV.

The V call is TRBV18, the J call TRBJ1-1, with D unresolved. The V gene's germline CDR1 is KGHSH and CDR2 LQKENI. With 3 bases removed from V and 13 bases from J, the gap between germline ends came to 15 bases. The CDR3 runs 12 residues. The CDR3 DNA sequence: TGTGCCAGCTCACCGACACGCGACGGGGTTTTCTTT. Amino acid sequence: CASSPTRDGVFF. The full variable domain, completed using reference TRBV18 and TRBJ1-1, is NAGVMQNPRHLVRRRGQEARLRCSPMKGHSHVYWYRQLPEEGLKFMVYLQKENIIDESGMPKERFSAEFPKEGPSILRIQQVVRGDSAAYFCASSPTRDGVFFGQGTRLTVV.